These 11 T cell receptor beta chains share one sample of origin, sequenced in a study of blood T cell repertoires in COVID-19. Measured with immunoSEQ multiplex PCR; TCRdb has only the in-frame clones, and not every one. The sample shows over 55,000 clones, about 82% of them seen only once. Source material: peripheral blood. The receptors come from a human donor in a cohort sampled during active COVID-19.

J is TRBJ1-5 and V is TRBV4-1; no clear D. V was shortened by 0 bases and J by 1 base, with 16 bases between the two germline ends. This CDR3 has 18 amino acids. The germline gives CDR1 MGHRA, CDR2 YSYEKL. CDR3 DNA sequence: TGCGCCAGCAGCCAAGAAGGGAAAACGGCGGGGAGCAATCAGCCCCAGCATTTT. Its translation is CASSQEGKTAGSNQPQHF.

The chain is built from TRBV6-5 and TRBJ1-6, with 8 bases matching TRBD1. Trimming removed 7 bases from V and 5 bases from J; junction bases left unmatched: 4. Germline V gene data show CDR1 as MNHEY and CDR2 as SVGAGI. The CDR3 totals 14 residues. CDR3 residues: CASMDRANNSPLHF. The DNA for the CDR3 is TGTGCCAGCATGGACAGGGCGAATAATTCACCCCTCCACTTT.

This clone has only one observation. V is TRBV7-6 and J is TRBJ1-1; 7 positions match TRBD1. CDR3 size: 16 residues. Germline-derived CDR1 and CDR2 are SGHVS and FNYEAQ. Trimming at V came to 5 bases and at J to 1 base, leaving 10 bases not matched to a gene. The DNA for the CDR3 is TGTGCCAGCAGCAAAGTCGCCGGGACAGAGAACACTGAAGCTTTCTTT. Translating it yields CASSKVAGTENTEAFF. Looking up the rest from reference TRBV7-6 and TRBJ1-1 gives the full variable domain: GAGVSQSPRYKVTKRGQDVALRCDPISGHVSLYWYRQALGQGPEFLTYFNYEAQQDKSGLPNDRFSAERPEGSISTLTIQRTEQRDSAMYRCASSKVAGTENTEAFFGQGTRLTVV.

This chain links TRBV7-3 with TRBJ2-1, with 12 bases matching TRBD2. V dropped 5 bases and J dropped 4; count of bases not matched to a gene: 3. CDR1 and CDR2 (germline): SGHTA, FQGTGA. The CDR3 length is 15 residues. The DNA for the CDR3 is TGTGCCAGCAGCACCGGGACTAGCGGGTACAATGAGCAGTTCTTC. Translation: CASSTGTSGYNEQFF.

The rearrangement links TRBV15 to TRBJ2-7; 7 bases agree with TRBD2. The junction had 6 bases not matched to a gene; V was cut back by 5 bases and J by 2 bases. This CDR3 is built from 14 residues. Looked up from germline, CDR1 is LNHNV and CDR2 is YYDKDF (reference sequence). The CDR3 DNA follows: TGTGCCACCAGCGGGAGGGAGAGACCCTACGAGCAGTACTTC. It is translated as CATSGRERPYEQYF.

J is TRBJ2-7 and V is TRBV4-1; D may be TRBD2 (6 bases). The CDR3 loop spans 14 amino acids. V dropped 0 bases and J dropped 7 bases, with 13 bases sitting between them. The germline V gene encodes CDR1 MGHRA and CDR2 YSYEKL. This chain's CDR3 is CASSQDQEGREQYF. CDR3 bases: TGCGCCAGCAGCCAAGATCAGGAGGGCCGGGAGCAGTACTTC.

The J gene is TRBJ1-5, the V gene TRBV12-3 or TRBV12-4; D is ambiguous. This CDR3 region has 13 residues. V was trimmed by 3 bases and J by 2 bases, leaving 5 bases between them. The CDR3 is CASSFQGNQPQHF. The CDR3 DNA reads TGTGCCAGCAGTTTCCAGGGCAATCAGCCCCAGCATTTT.

This chain connects TRBV27 to TRBJ2-3; possibly TRBD1 for D (5 bases). The germline gives CDR1 MNHEY, CDR2 SMNVEV (reference sequence). The V and J ends lost 7 bases and 4 bases respectively, with 18 bases between them. This CDR3 region has 15 residues. For the CDR3, the DNA is TGTGCCAGCAAGTTATGGGATACAGGTTCAGATACGCAGTATTTT. Amino acid sequence: CASKLWDTGSDTQYF.

This chain links TRBV19 with TRBJ2-7; 10 positions agree with TRBD2. Germline V gene sequence: CDR1 LNHDA, CDR2 SQIVND (reference sequence). The CDR3 consists of 15 residues. Unmatched junction bases numbered 2, after V lost 2 bases and J lost 1 base. The chain's CDR3 is CASSILAGESYEQYF. CDR3 sequence (DNA): TGTGCCAGTAGTATACTAGCGGGGGAATCCTACGAGCAGTACTTC.

The chain couples TRBV3-1 (or the pseudogene TRBV3-2) to TRBJ1-1; 7 nucleotides line up with TRBD1. In germline, CDR1 is LGHDT, CDR2 YNNKEL (reference sequence). V trimming: 4 bases; J trimming: 3 bases; junction bases outside the gene matches: 8. There are 15 residues in the CDR3. The CDR3 region is CASSRDRQGDTEAFF. The CDR3 DNA reads as TGTGCCAGCAGCCGAGATCGGCAGGGGGACACTGAAGCTTTCTTT.

This clone was seen a few times. The chain has TRBV5-1 and TRBJ1-1; no definite D call. The CDR3 spans 15 residues. In germline, CDR1 is SGHRS, CDR2 YFSETQ. Trimming removed 1 base at V and 8 bases at J, with 18 bases between. CDR3 sequence reads: CASSLSRRSTEEAFF. CDR3 DNA sequence: TGCGCCAGCAGCTTGAGCAGACGGAGTACGGAGGAAGCTTTCTTT.